This record covers a single T cell receptor beta chain. The antigen is unknown. TCR beta libraries were prepared from cDNA with unique molecular identifiers. It was from roughly 1.1 to 9.2 million T cells that 530,000 or so cDNA molecules came. One entry per CDR3 protein, called by TCRdb with MiXCR from the PCR reads. Seen here are approximately 730,000 distinct CDR3 sequences, 46% observed once, and the top ten hold 4.9%. CDR1 is LNHNV and CDR2 is YYDKDF in the germline V gene (reference sequence). The CDR3 totals 15 residues. J lost 2 bases, V lost 0 bases, and 2 bases had no gene match. This sample was included in a study of post-analysis software for immune sequencing data. Overall study results and limits: The authors found that F measure strongly co-clustered same-batch samples. In patients, five or six TRBV segments were more frequent than in controls, with TRBV5-6, TRBV5-1 and TRBV20-1 among them. Relative to controls, patients with multiple sclerosis showed significantly lower normalized Chao1 diversity.

Specimen: blood. The TCR comes from a girl aged 5 to 17 with multiple sclerosis. The chain couples TRBV15 to TRBJ1-2; TRBD1 agrees at 8 bases. CDR3 in amino acids: CATSRENRGNYGYTF. Here the CDR3 DNA reads TGTGCCACCAGCAGAGAAAACAGGGGGAACTATGGCTACACCTTC. The variable domain in full, completed from reference TRBV15 and TRBJ1-2, reads DAMVIQNPRYQVTQFGKPVTLSCSQTLNHNVMYWYQQKSSQAPKLLFHYYDKDFNNEADTPDNFQSRRPNTSFCFLDIRSPGLGDTAMYLCATSRENRGNYGYTFGSGTRLTVV.